A single sample is the source of the 9 T cell receptor delta chains below, sequenced in a study of γδ T cells in repeated Plasmodium falciparum infection. TCRdb redid clone calling on the multiplex PCR reads using CATT. The data hold approximately 60,000 delta-chain clones, with about 1.5% observed a single time. Flow sorting of PBMC yielded separate Vgamma9/Vdelta2+ and Vdelta2-negative gammadelta T cell populations for bulk repertoire analysis. The source material was gamma-delta T cells from blood. These receptors were collected from a pool of human donors (malaria-infected and uninfected, not separated).

This clone has at least ten counts. TCRdb attributes to this sequence the protein of a much larger clone, which differs from the DNA translation at residue 13; a read error is likely, and the protein displayed is translated from the DNA. The CDR3 protein is CALGDCTGGYEKPIF. CDR3 DNA: TGTGCTCTTGGGGACTGCACTGGGGGATACGAGAAACCCATCTTT. V and J are TRDV1 and TRDJ1; 13 bases are shared with TRDD3. Germline V gives CDR1 TSWWSYY, CDR2 QGS. This CDR3 has 15 residues.

This clone came up many times. This DNA's translation differs at residue 9 from TCRdb's protein, which comes from a much larger clone; a read error is likely, and the protein shown is translated from the DNA. The V call is TRDV1, the J call TRDJ1; possible D gene TRDD3, 6 bases. This CDR3 region has 16 residues. V was trimmed by 2 bases and J by 1 base, leaving 14 bases between them. Germline V gene sequence: CDR1 TSWWSYY, CDR2 QGS. The CDR3 here is CALGESGGRPTDKLIF. The CDR3 DNA is TGTGCTCTTGGGGAAAGTGGGGGGAGACCCACCGATAAACTCATCTTT.

This clone has only a few counts. A far larger clone is a single base away, which makes a read error likely. Other DNA sequences in the sample encode the same CDR3. CDR3 bases: TGTGCCTTTAGCCCCAGACATCCTACGAACCCCTCGGTGCTAGTTAAACTCATCTTT. Residues: CAFSPRHPTNPSVLVKLIF. The chain combines TRDV3 with TRDJ1; tentatively, D is TRDD2 (6 bases). The J gene was missing in TCRdb and was found by matching the end of the DNA to germline. V lost 0 bases and J lost 7, with 33 bases in between. Germline values: CDR1 TVYSNPD, CDR2 GDNSRS (reference sequence). The CDR3 has 19 amino acids.

In its sample, this clone was seen a few times. TCRdb attributes to this sequence the protein of a much larger clone, which differs from the DNA translation at residue 13; a read error is likely, and the protein displayed is translated from the DNA. The chain joins TRDV1 to TRDJ1, with 10 bases aligning to TRDD3. TCRdb carries no J gene annotation; the J gene was assigned here by matching the DNA with germline. Germline trimming cut 3 bases from V and 0 bases from J; bases unmatched to any gene: 22. From germline, CDR1 is TSWWSYY and CDR2 QGS. There are 22 residues in the CDR3. The CDR3 DNA follows: TGTGCTCTTGGGGAGACTTCCTGGTACTGGGGGATGTGGATACCGTACACCGATAAACTCATCTTT. Protein sequence: CALGETSWYWGMWIPYTDKLIF.

A note on this clone: TCRdb's protein for this DNA is that of a much larger clone and differs from the translation at residue 17, likely a read error; the protein shown is the DNA translation. The J gene is TRDJ1, the V gene TRDV1; D not certain. Germline V lookup: CDR1 TSWWSYY, CDR2 QGS. Between the trimmed V and J ends, which lost 2 bases and 6 bases, there was a span of 34 bases. This CDR3 has 21 residues. The CDR3 DNA sequence: TGTGCTCTTGGGGAAGCTACGTTTAGAGGGGTTTGGAGGGGCCAAAGCAATAAACTCATCTTT. Its protein is CALGEATFRGVWRGQSNKLIF.

On this clone itself: The protein given by TCRdb reflects a much larger clone and differs at residue 14 from this DNA's translation, likely from a read error; the protein shown is the DNA's translation. The chain links TRDV1 to TRDJ1; 12 bases match TRDD3. In the absence of a J gene in TCRdb, the DNA was matched to germline to assign it here. V trimming: 3 bases; J trimming: 1 base; junction bases outside the gene matches: 15. Germline-derived CDR1 and CDR2 are TSWWSYY and QGS. This CDR3 is 20 amino acids long. The CDR3 region is CALGDRRAGGYELCTDKLIF. The CDR3 nucleotides are TGTGCTCTTGGGGACCGGAGAGCTGGGGGATACGAGTTGTGCACCGATAAACTCATCTTT.

Concerning this clone: The TCRdb protein, from a much larger clone, departs from this DNA's translation at residue 18, likely by read error; the protein shown derives from the DNA. The chain uses TRDV1 and TRDJ1; TRDD3 matches at 12 bases. TCRdb is silent on the J gene; assignment here came from matching the DNA to germline. The CDR3 loop spans 25 amino acids. The V segment lost 1 base and the J segment 0 bases; nucleotides outside the gene matches: 27. Germline CDR1 is TSWWSYY and CDR2 is QGS. CDR3 sequence: CALGERKLVVLGDTVGYPYTDKLIF. The CDR3 DNA sequence: TGTGCTCTTGGGGAACGAAAACTGGTGGTACTGGGGGATACCGTCGGCTACCCGTACACCGATAAACTCATCTTT.

This clone was recorded a few times. Given a much more abundant clone one base away, this may be a read error. Other nucleotide sequences from this sample produce the same CDR3. For the V gene the call is TRDV3; the J gene has no call; the D segment call TRDD3 is taken from the table without a DNA check. Per germline, CDR1 TVYSNPD and CDR2 GDNSRS (reference sequence). The CDR3 totals 19 residues. CDR3 DNA: TGCGCCTCTCCTACGTTCTCTGGGGGATACGCGTCGGCCACCGATAAACTCATCTTC. Translation: CASPTFSGGYASATDKLIF.

This clone came up a few times. This is likely an artifact of a read error, given a far larger clone one base away. The V call is TRDV2, the J call TRDJ3, with D unresolved. Assignment of the J gene here rests on matching the DNA to germline, because TCRdb gives none. The germline V gene has CDR1 GEAIGNYY and CDR2 EKD. There are 18 residues in the CDR3. The CDR3 here is CACDTVSCEPWDTRQMFF. Written as DNA, the CDR3 is TGCGCCTGTGACACCGTCTCCTGCGAGCCCTGGGACACCCGACAGATGTTTTTC.